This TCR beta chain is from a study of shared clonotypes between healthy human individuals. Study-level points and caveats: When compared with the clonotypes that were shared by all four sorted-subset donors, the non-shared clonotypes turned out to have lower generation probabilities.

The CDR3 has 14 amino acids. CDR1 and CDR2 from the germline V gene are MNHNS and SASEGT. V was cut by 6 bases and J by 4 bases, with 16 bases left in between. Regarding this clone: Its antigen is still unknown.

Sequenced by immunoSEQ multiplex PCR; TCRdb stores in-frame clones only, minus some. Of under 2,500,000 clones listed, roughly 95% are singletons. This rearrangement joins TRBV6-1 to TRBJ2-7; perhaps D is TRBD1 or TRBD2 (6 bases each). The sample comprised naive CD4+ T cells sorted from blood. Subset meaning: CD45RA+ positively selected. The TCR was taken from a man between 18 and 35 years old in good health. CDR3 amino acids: CASSPGAGRYEQYF. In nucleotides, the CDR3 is TGTGCCAGCAGCCCGGGGGCGGGTCGGTACGAGCAGTACTTC.